The rows below give T cell receptor beta chains drawn from one sample of a study of cytomegalovirus exposure and HLA in healthy donors. The table came from immunoSEQ multiplex PCR; TCRdb's copy has only in-frame clones and leaves some out. Among around 45,000 clones listed, around 53% were seen once. Input material: PBMCs. The receptor set was obtained from a man aged 55 to 70 in good health and CMV-seronegative. CDR3s include the opening cysteine and the closing phenylalanine or tryptophan. D genes are given only for firm matches. Size tells how often a clone was seen (once, few, many) or the class of an expanded clone, and some rows leave it out.

D gene,clone size,J gene,V gene,CDR3 protein,CDR3 DNA
-,-,TRBJ1-2,TRBV28,CASSLGRYGYTF,TGTGCCAGCAGTTTGGGGCGCTATGGCTACACCTTC
-,-,TRBJ2-7,TRBV11-2,CASNPGGGAYEQYF,TGTGCCAGCAACCCGGGGGGCGGGGCATACGAGCAGTACTTC
TRBD2,-,TRBJ2-3,TRBV7-6,CASSLLTSGSWADTQYF,TGTGCCAGCAGCTTGTTGACTAGCGGGAGTTGGGCAGATACGCAGTATTTT
TRBD1,few,TRBJ1-4,TRBV30,CAWGEGTGGKEKLFF,TGTGCCTGGGGGGAGGGAACAGGGGGCAAGGAAAAACTGTTTTTT
-,-,TRBJ2-1,TRBV5-1,CASSLVRGENEQFF,TGCGCCAGCAGCTTGGTGCGGGGAGAGAATGAGCAGTTCTTC
-,-,TRBJ2-6,TRBV6-4,CASSAEGSGANVLTF,TGTGCCAGCAGCGCGGAGGGCTCTGGGGCCAACGTCCTGACTTTC
-,-,TRBJ1-5,TRBV6-5,CASRHRLNQPQHF,TGTGCCAGCAGACACAGGTTAAATCAGCCCCAGCATTTT
TRBD1,few,TRBJ1-5,TRBV7-8,CASSDGQGSGQPQHF,TGTGCCAGCAGTGATGGACAGGGGTCCGGACAGCCCCAGCATTTT
-,-,TRBJ2-5,TRBV30,CAWSVSRQGETQYF,TGTGCCTGGAGTGTGTCAAGGCAGGGGGAGACCCAGTACTTC
TRBD1,-,TRBJ2-7,TRBV4-3,CASSRDRAYEQYF,TGCGCCAGCAGCCGGGACAGAGCCTACGAGCAGTACTTC
-,once,TRBJ1-4,TRBV5-1,CASREEATNEKLFF,TGCGCCAGCAGAGAGGAAGCAACTAATGAAAAACTGTTTTTT
-,-,TRBJ1-2,TRBV10-3,CAISESNSLDGYTF,TGTGCCATCAGTGAGTCGAACAGCCTCGATGGCTACACCTTC
-,-,TRBJ1-5,TRBV6-5,CASSYLPSGGNQPQHF,TGTGCCAGCAGTTACTTGCCGTCCGGGGGCAATCAGCCCCAGCATTTT
-,-,TRBJ1-5,TRBV29-1,CSVARAGDQPQHF,TGCAGCGTTGCGAGGGCAGGAGATCAGCCCCAGCATTTT
-,-,TRBJ2-6,TRBV11-2,CASSLGLGSGANVLTF,TGTGCCAGCAGCTTGGGGCTTGGATCTGGGGCCAACGTCCTGACTTTC
-,-,TRBJ2-1,TRBV25-1,CASSESLVPNEQFF,TGTGCCAGCAGTGAATCGTTAGTTCCAAATGAGCAGTTCTTC
TRBD1,few,TRBJ2-5,TRBV7-6,CASSLGQGGGETQYF,TGTGCCAGCAGCTTAGGACAGGGTGGTGGTGAGACCCAGTACTTC
-,-,TRBJ2-7,TRBV6-5,CASTGTPVSYEQYF,TGTGCCAGCACCGGGACACCCGTCTCCTACGAGCAGTACTTC
-,few,TRBJ2-5,TRBV5-1,CASRWMSSETQYF,TGCGCCAGCAGGTGGATGAGTAGCGAGACCCAGTACTTC
-,once,TRBJ1-1,TRBV7-8,CASSLGGGSNTEAFF,TGTGCCAGCAGCTTAGGGGGGGGTTCGAACACTGAAGCTTTCTTT
-,many,TRBJ1-1,TRBV28,CASSLLTVNTEAFF,TGTGCCAGCAGTTTACTTACGGTGAACACTGAAGCTTTCTTT
-,few,TRBJ1-1,TRBV28,CASSLRAVSPEAFF,TGTGCCAGCAGTTTAAGAGCGGTTTCCCCTGAAGCTTTCTTT
-,medium-sized,TRBJ1-1,TRBV6-1,CASSMAGINTEAFF,TGTGCCAGCTCAATGGCGGGGATAAACACTGAAGCTTTCTTT
TRBD1,-,TRBJ2-6,TRBV5-4,CASSLGGGSSGANVLTF,TGTGCCAGCAGCTTGGGAGGGGGCTCCTCTGGGGCCAACGTCCTGACTTTC
TRBD1,-,TRBJ1-1,TRBV6-1,CASGRDRGGNTEAFF,TGTGCCAGCGGCCGGGACAGGGGGGGAAACACTGAAGCTTTCTTT
-,-,TRBJ2-7,TRBV7-9,CASSLGSGGPYEQYF,TGTGCCAGCAGCTTAGGTTCCGGGGGGCCCTACGAGCAGTACTTC
-,-,TRBJ2-7,TRBV15,CATSRDRVYEQYF,TGTGCCACCAGCAGAGATCGGGTTTACGAGCAGTACTTC
-,-,TRBJ1-2,TRBV6-5,CASSAQGSYGYTF,TGTGCCAGCAGTGCCCAGGGGAGCTATGGCTACACCTTC
-,-,TRBJ2-1,TRBV2,CASSERAGIYNEQFF,TGTGCCAGCAGTGAAAGAGCGGGTATCTACAATGAGCAGTTCTTC
TRBD1,few,TRBJ1-2,TRBV9,CASSPRDRGGYTF,TGTGCCAGCAGCCCCCGGGACAGGGGCGGCTACACCTTC
-,-,TRBJ1-5,TRBV18,CASSQDGGLGQPQHF,TGTGCCAGCTCACAGGACGGGGGGCTCGGTCAGCCCCAGCATTTT
TRBD2,-,TRBJ2-7,TRBV10-3,CAISGSGDEQYF,TGTGCCATCAGTGGTAGCGGGGACGAGCAGTACTTC
-,-,TRBJ1-2,TRBV6-5,CASSPMRGINYGYTF,TGTGCCAGCAGCCCAATGCGGGGAATCAACTATGGCTACACCTTC
TRBD2,-,TRBJ2-1,TRBV10-1,CASSESGRGDNEQFF,TGCGCCAGCAGCGAAAGCGGGAGAGGAGACAATGAGCAGTTCTTC
TRBD1,many,TRBJ2-2,TRBV4-1,CASSQVRDRVGELFF,TGCGCCAGCAGCCAGGTCCGGGACAGGGTGGGGGAGCTGTTTTTT
TRBD2,-,TRBJ2-1,TRBV29-1,CSVAGPREGGNNEQFF,TGCAGCGTTGCCGGGCCGCGGGAGGGCGGAAACAATGAGCAGTTCTTC
-,few,TRBJ2-1,TRBV6-1,CATSDWRYNEQFF,TGTGCCACTTCGGACTGGAGGTACAATGAGCAGTTCTTC
TRBD1,once,TRBJ1-3,TRBV11-2,CASSSTGGNTIYF,TGTGCCAGCAGCTCGACAGGGGGAAACACCATATATTTT